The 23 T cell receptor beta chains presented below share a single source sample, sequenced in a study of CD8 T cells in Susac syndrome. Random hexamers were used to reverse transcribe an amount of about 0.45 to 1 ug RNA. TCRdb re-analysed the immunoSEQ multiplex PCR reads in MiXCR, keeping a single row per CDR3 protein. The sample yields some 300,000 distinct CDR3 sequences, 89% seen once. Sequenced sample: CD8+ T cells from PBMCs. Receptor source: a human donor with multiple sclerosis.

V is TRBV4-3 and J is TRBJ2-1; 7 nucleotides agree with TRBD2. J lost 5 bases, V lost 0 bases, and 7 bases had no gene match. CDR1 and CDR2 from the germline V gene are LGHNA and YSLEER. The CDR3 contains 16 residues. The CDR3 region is CASSQDSSGLNNEQFF. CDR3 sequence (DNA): TGCGCCAGCAGCCAAGATTCTAGCGGCCTCAACAATGAGCAGTTCTTC.

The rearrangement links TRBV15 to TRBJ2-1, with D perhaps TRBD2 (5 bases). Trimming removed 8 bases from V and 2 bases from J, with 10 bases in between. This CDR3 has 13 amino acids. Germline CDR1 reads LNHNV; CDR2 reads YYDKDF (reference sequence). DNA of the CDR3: TGTGCCACCCGACCGCGGGCCTACAATGAGCAGTTCTTC. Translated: CATRPRAYNEQFF.

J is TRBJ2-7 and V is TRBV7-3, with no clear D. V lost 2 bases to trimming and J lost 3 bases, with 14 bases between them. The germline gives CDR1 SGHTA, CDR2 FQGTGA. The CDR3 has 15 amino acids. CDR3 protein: CASSLVPGMNYEQYF. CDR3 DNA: TGTGCCAGCAGCTTAGTTCCGGGCATGAACTACGAGCAGTACTTC.

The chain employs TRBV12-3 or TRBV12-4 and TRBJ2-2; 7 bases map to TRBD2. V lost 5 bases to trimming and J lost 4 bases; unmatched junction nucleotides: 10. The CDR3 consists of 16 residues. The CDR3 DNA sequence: TGTGCCAGCAGTGGGGGACGGGGGGTCGGCACCGGGGAGCTGTTTTTT. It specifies CASSGGRGVGTGELFF.

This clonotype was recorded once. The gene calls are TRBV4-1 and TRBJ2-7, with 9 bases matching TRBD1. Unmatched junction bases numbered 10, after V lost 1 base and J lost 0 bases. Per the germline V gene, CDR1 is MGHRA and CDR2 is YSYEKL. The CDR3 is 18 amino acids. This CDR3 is CASSQGTGVIESSYEQYF. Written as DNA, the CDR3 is TGCGCCAGCAGCCAAGGGACAGGGGTAATCGAAAGCTCCTACGAGCAGTACTTC.

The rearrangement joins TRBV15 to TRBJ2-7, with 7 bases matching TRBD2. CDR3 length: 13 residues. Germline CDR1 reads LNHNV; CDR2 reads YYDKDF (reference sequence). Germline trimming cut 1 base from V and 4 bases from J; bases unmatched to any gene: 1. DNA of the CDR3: TGTGCCACCAGCAGAGCCGGGAGGTACGAGCAGTACTTC. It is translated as CATSRAGRYEQYF.

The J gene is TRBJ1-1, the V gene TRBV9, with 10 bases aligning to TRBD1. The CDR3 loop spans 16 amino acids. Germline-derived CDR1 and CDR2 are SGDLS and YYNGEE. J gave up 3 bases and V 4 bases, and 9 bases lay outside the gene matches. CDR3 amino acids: CASSPGTGAWDTEAFF. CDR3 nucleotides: TGTGCCAGCAGCCCCGGGACAGGGGCTTGGGACACTGAAGCTTTCTTT.

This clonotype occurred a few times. CDR3 DNA sequence: TGTGCCAGCAGCTGGGGACTAGCGGGAGGCTACGAGCAGTACTTC. This gives the protein CASSWGLAGGYEQYF. V is TRBV11-2 and J is TRBJ2-7, with TRBD2 matching 15 bases. Trimming took 4 bases from V and 3 from J; bases not matched to a gene: 1. Germline V lookup: CDR1 SGHAT, CDR2 FQNNGV. The CDR3 loop spans 15 amino acids. The full variable domain, in which reference TRBV11-2 and TRBJ2-7 provide the parts outside the CDR3, is EAGVAQSPRYKIIEKRQSVAFWCNPISGHATLYWYQQILGQGPKLLIQFQNNGVVDDSQLPKDRFSAERLKGVDSTLKIQPAKLEDSAVYLCASSWGLAGGYEQYFGPGTRLTVT.

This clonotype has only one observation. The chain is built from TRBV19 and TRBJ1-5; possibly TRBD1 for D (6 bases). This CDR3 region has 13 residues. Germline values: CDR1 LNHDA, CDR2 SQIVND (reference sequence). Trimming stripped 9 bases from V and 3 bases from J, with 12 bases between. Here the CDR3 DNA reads TGTGCCAGCCACCAGGGGTACAATCAGCCCCAGCATTTT. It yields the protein CASHQGYNQPQHF. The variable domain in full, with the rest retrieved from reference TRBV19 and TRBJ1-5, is DGGITQSPKYLFRKEGQNVTLSCEQNLNHDAMYWYRQDPGQGLRLIYYSQIVNDFQKGDIAEGYSVSREKKESFPLTVTSAQKNPTAFYLCASHQGYNQPQHFGDGTRLSIL.

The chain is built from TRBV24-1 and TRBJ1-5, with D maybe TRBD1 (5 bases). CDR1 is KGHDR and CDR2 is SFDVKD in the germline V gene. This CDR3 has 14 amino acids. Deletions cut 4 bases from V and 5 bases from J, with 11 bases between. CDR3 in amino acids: CATSDPTVDQPQHF. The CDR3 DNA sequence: TGTGCCACCAGTGACCCGACAGTGGATCAGCCCCAGCATTTT.

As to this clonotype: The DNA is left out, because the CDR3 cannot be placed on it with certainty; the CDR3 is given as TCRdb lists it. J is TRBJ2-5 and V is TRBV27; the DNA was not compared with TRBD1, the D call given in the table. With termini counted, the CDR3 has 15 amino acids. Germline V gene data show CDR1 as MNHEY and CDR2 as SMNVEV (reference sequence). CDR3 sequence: CASSSSPGAAWTQYF.

Written as DNA, the CDR3 is TGCGCCAGCAGCTTGTGGCCTAGCGCCTTCCTGGATACGCAGTATTTT. This sequence encodes CASSLWPSAFLDTQYF. The V call is TRBV5-1, the J call TRBJ2-3; D might be TRBD2 (6 bases). The CDR3 runs to 16 residues. Trimming shortened V by 1 base and J by 6 bases, and 18 bases separated the two germline ends. Germline CDR1 reads SGHRS; CDR2 reads YFSETQ.

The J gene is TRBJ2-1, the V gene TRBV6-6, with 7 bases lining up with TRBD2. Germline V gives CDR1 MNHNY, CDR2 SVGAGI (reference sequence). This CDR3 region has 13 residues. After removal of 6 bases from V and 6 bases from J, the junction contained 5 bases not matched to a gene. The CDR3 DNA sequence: TGTGCCAGCAGGGCCGGGACTACCAATGAGCAGTTCTTC. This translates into CASRAGTTNEQFF.

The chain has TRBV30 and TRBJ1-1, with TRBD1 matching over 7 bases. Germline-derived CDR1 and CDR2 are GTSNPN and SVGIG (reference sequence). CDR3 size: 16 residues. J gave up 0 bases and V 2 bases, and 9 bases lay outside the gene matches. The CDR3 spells CAWSRFWTGMNTEAFF. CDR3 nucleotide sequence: TGTGCCTGGAGTCGGTTTTGGACAGGCATGAACACTGAAGCTTTCTTT.

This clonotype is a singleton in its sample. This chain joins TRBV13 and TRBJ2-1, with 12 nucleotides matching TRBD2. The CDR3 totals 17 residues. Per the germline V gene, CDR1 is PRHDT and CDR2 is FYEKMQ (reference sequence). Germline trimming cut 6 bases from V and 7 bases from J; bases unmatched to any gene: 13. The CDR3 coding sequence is TGTGCCAGCAGTTATGGACTAGCGGGGACCCTAGGAAATGAGCAGTTCTTC. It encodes CASSYGLAGTLGNEQFF.

CDR3 in amino acids: CASSTLADPYNEQFF. As DNA, the CDR3 is TGTGCCAGCAGTACCCTAGCGGACCCTTACAATGAGCAGTTCTTC. This chain connects TRBV27 to TRBJ2-1; 7 nucleotides agree with TRBD2. From germline, CDR1 is MNHEY and CDR2 SMNVEV (reference sequence). V shed 5 bases, J shed 4 bases, and the junction held 8 bases outside the gene matches. This CDR3 has 15 amino acids.

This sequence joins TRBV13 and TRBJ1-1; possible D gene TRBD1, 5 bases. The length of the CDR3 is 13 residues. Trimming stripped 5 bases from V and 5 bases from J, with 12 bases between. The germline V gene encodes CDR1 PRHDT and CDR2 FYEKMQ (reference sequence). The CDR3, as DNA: TGTGCCAGCAGCACAACTTACAGGACTGAAGCTTTCTTT. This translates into CASSTTYRTEAFF.

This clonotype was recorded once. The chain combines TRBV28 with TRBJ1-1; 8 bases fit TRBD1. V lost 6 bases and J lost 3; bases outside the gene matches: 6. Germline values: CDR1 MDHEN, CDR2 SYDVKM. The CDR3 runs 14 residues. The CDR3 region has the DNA TGTGCCAGCAGACCTACAGGGGGTCACACTGAAGCTTTCTTT. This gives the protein CASRPTGGHTEAFF.

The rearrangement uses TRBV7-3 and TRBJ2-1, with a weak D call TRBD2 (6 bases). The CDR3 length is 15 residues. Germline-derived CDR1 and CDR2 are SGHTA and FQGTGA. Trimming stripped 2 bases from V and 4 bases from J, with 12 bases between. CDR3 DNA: TGTGCCAGCAGCTTAGGAGGGAACGAATACAATGAGCAGTTCTTC. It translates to CASSLGGNEYNEQFF.

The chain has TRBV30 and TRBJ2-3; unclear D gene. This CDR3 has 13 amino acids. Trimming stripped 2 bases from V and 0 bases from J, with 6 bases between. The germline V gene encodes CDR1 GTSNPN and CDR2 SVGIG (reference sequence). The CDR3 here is CAWSFGSTDTQYF. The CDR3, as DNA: TGTGCCTGGAGTTTCGGAAGCACAGATACGCAGTATTTT.

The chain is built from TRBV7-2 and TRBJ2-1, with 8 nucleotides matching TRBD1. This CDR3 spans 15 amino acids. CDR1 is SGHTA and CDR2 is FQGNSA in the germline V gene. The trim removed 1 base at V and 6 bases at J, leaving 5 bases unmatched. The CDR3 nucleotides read TGTGCCAGCAGCTTAGTTGGGACAGGTGGCAATGAGCAGTTCTTC. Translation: CASSLVGTGGNEQFF. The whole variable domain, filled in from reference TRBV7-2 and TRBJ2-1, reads GAGVSQSPSNKVTEKGKDVELRCDPISGHTALYWYRQSLGQGLEFLIYFQGNSAPDKSGLPSDRFSAERTGGSVSTLTIQRTQQEDSAVYLCASSLVGTGGNEQFFGPGTRLTVL.

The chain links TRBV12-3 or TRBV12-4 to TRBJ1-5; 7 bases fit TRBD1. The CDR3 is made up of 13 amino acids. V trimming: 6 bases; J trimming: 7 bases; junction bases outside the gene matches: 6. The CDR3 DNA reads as TGTGCCAGCAGCATAGACAGGGACCAGCCCCAGCATTTT. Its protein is CASSIDRDQPQHF.

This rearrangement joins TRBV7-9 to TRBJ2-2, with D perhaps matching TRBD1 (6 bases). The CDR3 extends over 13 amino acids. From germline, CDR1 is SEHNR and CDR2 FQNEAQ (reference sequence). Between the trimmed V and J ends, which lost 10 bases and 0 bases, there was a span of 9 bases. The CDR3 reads CATSGANTGELFF. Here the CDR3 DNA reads TGTGCCACCTCAGGGGCGAACACCGGGGAGCTGTTTTTT.